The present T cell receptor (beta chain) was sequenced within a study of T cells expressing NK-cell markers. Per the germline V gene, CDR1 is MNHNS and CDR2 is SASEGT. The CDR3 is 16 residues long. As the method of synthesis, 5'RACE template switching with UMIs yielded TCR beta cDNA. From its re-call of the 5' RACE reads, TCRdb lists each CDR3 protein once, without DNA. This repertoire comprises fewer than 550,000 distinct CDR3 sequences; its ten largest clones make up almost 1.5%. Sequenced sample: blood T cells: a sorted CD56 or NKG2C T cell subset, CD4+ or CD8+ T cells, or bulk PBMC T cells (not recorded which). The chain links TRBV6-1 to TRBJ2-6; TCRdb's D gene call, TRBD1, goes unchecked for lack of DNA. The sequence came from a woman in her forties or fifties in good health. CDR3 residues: CASRRTGGGGANVLTF.